This TCR beta chain was recorded in a study of regulatory T cells in long-lasting Graves disease. The TCR beta library used iRepertoire HTBI primers with Arm-PCR amplification of CDR3. TCRdb analysed the multiplex PCR reads with MiXCR anew, one entry per CDR3 protein. The table shows some 460,000 distinct CDR3 sequences, with around 15% occurring only once. Time point in this sample: newly diagnosed GD, antithyroid drugs for less than 3 months. PBMC-extracted RNA yielded the TCR library. The sample also formed part of further work on T cells in Graves' hyperthyroidism and ophthalmopathy.

This receptor was taken from a man in his forties with Graves disease. The sequences come from peripheral blood mononuclear cells (PBMCs), collected at new diagnosis, from a patient treated with antithyroid drugs.

For the CDR3, the DNA is TGCAGTGCTAGAGTCCTTCGGACAGGGGCATATGGGGCCAACGTCCTGACTTTC. It encodes CSARVLRTGAYGANVLTF. V gene TRBV20-1 combines with J gene TRBJ2-6, with 9 bases matching TRBD1. The CDR3 totals 18 residues. The germline V gene has CDR1 DFQATT and CDR2 SNEGSKA (reference sequence). J lost 3 bases, V lost 1 base, and 10 bases had no gene match.